This T cell receptor beta chain was profiled in a study of Tregs in tolerant kidney transplant recipients. Study-level findings and limits: The most relevant donor-specific Treg TCRbeta repertoire apparently came from expansion with activated donor B cells.

The method was immunoSEQ multiplex PCR; TCRdb's version includes in-frame clones alone and lacks a portion of them. The table shows about 73,000 clones, with roughly 98% occurring only once. As concerns this clone: Its antigen remains unidentified.

Unstimulated Tregs (CD4+CD25+CD127-) and CD4+CD25- non-Tregs were sorted from PBMCs. Trimming stripped 0 bases from V and 4 bases from J, with 12 bases between. Per germline, CDR1 SGHRS and CDR2 YFSETQ. This CDR3 comprises 15 residues. The source material was CD4+ T cells from blood, sampled before the transplant. This rearrangement joins TRBV5-1 to TRBJ2-3; possibly TRBD1 for D (5 bases). This receptor was obtained from a human donor who received a combined kidney and bone marrow transplant. The CDR3 DNA is TGCGCCAGCAGCTTGGTCCAGGGTTTGGCAGATACGCAGTATTTT. Its translation: CASSLVQGLADTQYF.